This T cell receptor beta chain was identified in a study of beta chain features in type 1 diabetes. Germline assignment: CDR1 SGHRS and CDR2 YFSETQ. This CDR3 is built from 13 residues. The V and J ends lost 5 bases and 6 bases, in that order; junction bases with no gene match: 6. In the case of this clone: Its antigen remains unknown.

Study outcomes and limitations: Shortening of TCRB CDR3s, moderate but significant, appeared in all four CD4+ subsets of Type 1 diabetes patients.

A CD45RO/CCR7/CD25/CD127/CD95/CD27 panel sorted naive, central memory, regulatory and stem cell-like memory CD4+ cells. Expressed TCRB transcripts were sequenced after all isolated RNA was converted to cDNA. Here immunoSEQ multiplex PCR was the method, and the copy in TCRdb shows in-frame clones only, minus some. The sample yields 350,000 to 400,000 clones, over 9.5% seen once. The material sequenced was naive CD4+ T cells from blood. The receptor was derived from a woman aged 18-29 years with type 1 diabetes. The chain recombines TRBV5-1 with TRBJ2-7; 9 bases are shared with TRBD1. The CDR3 loop reads CASSTGQGGEQYF. CDR3 DNA sequence: TGCGCCAGCAGTACGGGACAGGGAGGCGAGCAGTACTTC.